Shown below are 4 T cell receptor beta chains from a single sample sequenced in a study of OX40 agonist ivuxolimab in advanced cancers. The protocol was immunoSEQ multiplex PCR, while the TCRdb copy is restricted to in-frame clones and leaves out a portion. The sample shows fewer than 15,000 clones, less than 85% of them seen only once. The source material was CD4+ or CD8+ T cells sorted from blood, sampled in a trial of the OX40 agonist ivuxolimab. The receptors stem from an adult with an advanced solid tumor such as melanoma, head and neck, liver or kidney cancer.

In DNA form, the CDR3 reads TGTGCCAGCAGCTTACCTAGACTAGCGGGCACAGATACGCAGTATTTT. This codes for CASSLPRLAGTDTQYF. The chain combines TRBV7-8 with TRBJ2-3; 9 bases map to TRBD2. From germline, CDR1 is SGHVS and CDR2 FQNEAQ. This CDR3 has 16 amino acids. The trim removed 2 bases at V and 1 base at J, leaving 4 bases unmatched.

There are a few counts of this clone. The CDR3 sequence is CASSGEEETQYF. CDR3 nucleotides: TGTGCCAGCAGCGGGGAGGAAGAGACCCAGTACTTC. V gene TRBV2 combines with J gene TRBJ2-5, with D possibly matching TRBD2 (6 bases). The germline gives CDR1 SNHLY, CDR2 FYNNEI. Trimming removed 6 bases from V and 3 bases from J, with 8 bases in between. The CDR3 is 12 residues long.

This clone was recorded only once. Other DNA sequences in this specimen translate into the identical CDR3. The genes are TRBV6-1 and TRBJ1-1, with D perhaps TRBD1 (5 bases). Trimming removed 2 bases from V and 4 bases from J, with 11 bases in between. The germline V gene has CDR1 MNHNS and CDR2 SASEGT. The CDR3 is made up of 14 amino acids. This CDR3 reads CASSESRGFTEAFF. In DNA form, the CDR3 reads TGTGCCAGCAGTGAATCTCGGGGGTTCACTGAAGCTTTCTTT.

The CDR3 DNA reads TGCGCCAGCAGCCAAGATCCGGGCTCTGGAAACACCATATATTTT. Protein sequence: CASSQDPGSGNTIYF. The rearrangement uses TRBV4-3 and TRBJ1-3, with D unresolved. The CDR3 has 15 residues. The germline V gene has CDR1 LGHNA and CDR2 YSLEER. Trimming left V 0 bases short and J 0 bases short, with 6 bases between.